A single sample gave rise to the 9 T cell receptor beta chains below, sequenced in a study of blood T cell repertoires in COVID-19. Assay used: immunoSEQ multiplex PCR; TCRdb lists only in-frame clones, some missing. The table lists 270,000 or so clones, roughly nine tenths of them singletons. The material sequenced was peripheral blood. The origin of the receptors is a woman aged 25 to 45 with COVID-19, enrolled during active disease.

The chain employs TRBV29-1 and TRBJ1-4; D perhaps matches TRBD1 (6 bases). The CDR3 is 13 residues long. Looked up from germline, CDR1 is SQVTM and CDR2 is ANQGSEA. V was cut by 4 bases and J by 7 bases, with 13 bases left in between. In nucleotides, the CDR3 is TGCAGCGTTGCACAGGGAGTCGGTGAAAAACTGTTTTTT. Its translation: CSVAQGVGEKLFF.

CDR3 bases: TGTGCCAGCAGTAACGGACAGGGGAGCATCTATGGCTACACCTTC. This gives the protein CASSNGQGSIYGYTF. This chain uses TRBV27 with TRBJ1-2; TRBD1 matches at 9 bases. V shed 5 bases and J 4 bases; nucleotides not matched to a gene: 8. This CDR3 spans 15 amino acids. Germline values: CDR1 MNHEY, CDR2 SMNVEV (reference sequence).

This clone has only one observation. The chain employs TRBV7-2 and TRBJ2-1; 10 nucleotides line up with TRBD2. V lost 6 bases to trimming and J lost 10 bases; unmatched junction nucleotides: 9. This CDR3 is 14 amino acids long. CDR1 is SGHTA and CDR2 is FQGNSA in the germline V gene. The CDR3 DNA follows: TGTGCCAGCAGGAAAGCGGGGGGGACGGGGGAGCAGTTCTTC. Its protein is CASRKAGGTGEQFF.

V usage is TRBV6-5 and J usage is TRBJ2-7; a weak D match, TRBD1 (5 bases). The CDR3 is made up of 12 amino acids. Germline V CDR1 and CDR2: MNHEY, SVGAGI. V shed 8 bases and J shed 6 bases, with 14 bases lying between them. The CDR3 bases are TGTGCCAGCGAGGTGCAGGGCTTCGAGCAGTACTTC. It is translated as CASEVQGFEQYF.

The V and J genes are TRBV28 and TRBJ2-2, with 8 bases lining up with TRBD2. V lost 6 bases and J lost 6; bases outside the gene matches: 0. Germline V gene lookup returns CDR1 MDHEN and CDR2 SYDVKM. The CDR3 covers 12 residues. Written as DNA, the CDR3 is TGTGCCAGCAGCGGGGGGGCCGGGGAGCTGTTTTTT. This encodes CASSGGAGELFF.

Only a few counts were recorded for this clone. The chain recombines TRBV11-2 with TRBJ2-3, with D perhaps TRBD2 (6 bases). Looked up from germline, CDR1 is SGHAT and CDR2 is FQNNGV. V was shortened by 4 bases and J by 0 bases, with 14 bases between the two germline ends. The CDR3 is 16 residues long. The CDR3 reads CASSSPGLASTDTQYF. The CDR3 bases are TGTGCCAGCAGCTCCCCTGGGCTAGCGAGCACAGATACGCAGTATTTT.

This clone occurred a few times. The chain carries TRBV11-2 and TRBJ2-7; 9 bases align to TRBD1. CDR3 size: 15 residues. V lost 6 bases to trimming and J lost 0 bases; unmatched junction nucleotides: 6. Per the germline V gene, CDR1 is SGHAT and CDR2 is FQNNGV. CDR3 region: CASSFGTGYSYEQYF. The DNA for the CDR3 is TGTGCCAGCAGTTTCGGGACAGGGTACTCCTACGAGCAGTACTTC.

The chain has TRBV6-1 and TRBJ1-1; no reliable D call. CDR3 length: 11 residues. V was pared by 2 bases and J by 7 bases, with 5 bases between. Germline V gene lookup returns CDR1 MNHNS and CDR2 SASEGT. This CDR3 is CASSESGEAFF. The DNA for the CDR3 is TGTGCCAGCAGTGAATCGGGTGAAGCTTTCTTT.

The chain employs TRBV15 and TRBJ2-1; 9 bases fit TRBD2. CDR3 length: 18 amino acids. V gave up 0 bases and J gave up 2 bases; unmatched junction bases: 8. Germline V gives CDR1 LNHNV, CDR2 YYDKDF (reference sequence). The CDR3 sequence is CATSRDLFVAGAYNEQFF. The DNA for the CDR3 is TGTGCCACCAGCAGAGATTTATTCGTAGCGGGGGCCTACAATGAGCAGTTCTTC. Filled out from reference TRBV15 and TRBJ2-1, the complete variable domain reads DAMVIQNPRYQVTQFGKPVTLSCSQTLNHNVMYWYQQKSSQAPKLLFHYYDKDFNNEADTPDNFQSRRPNTSFCFLDIRSPGLGDTAMYLCATSRDLFVAGAYNEQFFGPGTRLTVL.